One and the same sample provided the 7 T cell receptor beta chains below, sequenced in a study of blood T cell repertoires in COVID-19 (dated by TCRdb to 2020 to 2022). Receptors were amplified or captured by the immunoSEQ multiplex PCR assay. In its TCRdb copy, this immuneACCESS table keeps in-frame sequences only and misses some clones. Where compared with another copy, unresolved V genes explain less than half of these, and the others have no known cause. Recorded for this sample are about 320,000 clones; approximately 81% of them occurred a single time. The ten largest account for 1.5% to 2% of the sample. The material sequenced was PBMCs or T cells enriched from blood (not recorded which). The receptors stem from a woman aged 30 to 39 who had been exposed to COVID-19.

The chain carries TRBV5-1 and TRBJ2-3; D is uncertain. This CDR3 has 14 amino acids. The V and J ends lost 0 bases and 4 bases respectively, with 9 bases between them. Per the germline V gene, CDR1 is SGHRS and CDR2 is YFSETQ. CDR3 sequence (DNA): TGCGCCAGCAGCTTGGAGTTTCAGGCAGATACGCAGTATTTT. As protein: CASSLEFQADTQYF.

The V and J genes are TRBV7-2 and TRBJ1-5, with TRBD1 matching 7 bases. CDR1 and CDR2 (germline): SGHTA, FQGNSA. The V and J ends lost 5 bases and 1 base, in that order; junction bases with no gene match: 5. The CDR3 sequence is 15 residues long. CDR3 DNA sequence: TGTGCCAGCAGCGCATACAGGGGAAGCAATCAGCCCCAGCATTTT. Amino acids: CASSAYRGSNQPQHF.

This chain links TRBV19 with TRBJ2-2, with 16 bases aligning to TRBD2. Germline trimming cut 8 bases from V and 4 bases from J; bases unmatched to any gene: 25. The germline CDR1 and CDR2 sequences are LNHDA and SQIVND (reference sequence). The CDR3 length is 23 residues. The CDR3: CASQPPGHQRPGLAGGPTGELFF. CDR3 nucleotide sequence: TGTGCCAGTCAACCCCCGGGACACCAAAGACCGGGACTAGCGGGAGGGCCCACCGGGGAGCTGTTTTTT.

The chain joins TRBV3-1 (or the pseudogene TRBV3-2) to TRBJ1-6, with D maybe TRBD1 (5 bases). CDR1 and CDR2 (germline): LGHDT, YNNKEL (reference sequence). V shed 6 bases and J shed 7 bases, with 13 bases lying between them. This CDR3 is built from 14 residues. CDR3 loop: CASRLDIGNSPLHF. The DNA for the CDR3 is TGTGCCAGCAGGCTGGACATTGGCAATTCACCCCTCCACTTT.

This clone was detected only once. The chain has TRBV30 and TRBJ1-1; 11 bases map to TRBD1. The CDR3 loop spans 13 amino acids. CDR1 and CDR2 from the germline V gene are GTSNPN and SVGIG (reference sequence). J gave up 8 bases and V 5 bases, and 7 bases lay outside the gene matches. The CDR3 region has the DNA TGTGCCTGGGAAGAAGGACAGGGGGCGGAAGCTTTCTTT. Protein product: CAWEEGQGAEAFF.

The rearrangement joins TRBV9 to TRBJ2-3; 9 nucleotides agree with TRBD2. In germline, CDR1 is SGDLS, CDR2 YYNGEE. The ends lost 1 base at V and 5 bases at J; junction bases unmatched: 2. This CDR3 has 14 residues. This CDR3 is CASSVRSGGDTQYF. Here the CDR3 DNA reads TGTGCCAGCAGCGTACGTAGCGGGGGAGATACGCAGTATTTT. The variable domain in full, with the rest retrieved from reference TRBV9 and TRBJ2-3, is DSGVTQTPKHLITATGQRVTLRCSPRSGDLSVYWYQQSLDQGLQFLIQYYNGEERAKGNILERFSAQQFPDLHSELNLSSLELGDSALYFCASSVRSGGDTQYFGPGTRLTVL.

The chain joins TRBV7-9 to TRBJ2-7; D ambiguous. The germline V gene encodes CDR1 SEHNR and CDR2 FQNEAQ (reference sequence). The length of the CDR3 is 15 residues. V gave up 5 bases and J gave up 3 bases, with 17 bases separating them. In DNA form, the CDR3 reads TGTGCCAGCAGCCCTGCCGTCACGCGCGTCTACGAGCAGTACTTC. This sequence encodes CASSPAVTRVYEQYF.